The T cell receptor (beta chain) described here comes from a study of blood T cell repertoires in COVID-19. Study background: The United States, Italy and Spain supplied acute and convalescent COVID-19 samples. Nucleic acid was either cDNA or gDNA, and it came from T cells, B-cell-depleted T cells, or PBMCs.

During active infection, Seattle patients enrolled and were then monitored through disease. The CDR3 extends over 15 amino acids. The V gene's germline CDR1 is SGHRS and CDR2 YFSETQ. Deletions cut 0 bases from V and 4 bases from J, with 11 bases between. Authors' processing steps: For nucleated cells, counts were estimated from reference gene primer amplification. Clones were read by immunoSEQ multiplex PCR, and TCRdb kept only the in-frame ones, dropping some. For V, J and clone size, that table is used; D and trimming come from the DNA. This table has under 550,000 clones, 80% to 90% appearing once.

The clonotype was recovered from a man younger than 35 with COVID-19, enrolled during active disease. The chain combines TRBV5-1 with TRBJ2-1, with D maybe TRBD1 (5 bases). Material: peripheral blood. CDR3 DNA: TGCGCCAGCAGCTTGGGGCAGGGAAAATACAATGAGCAGTTCTTC. It encodes CASSLGQGKYNEQFF.